Listed here are 27 T cell receptor beta chains from one sample, sequenced in a study of cytomegalovirus exposure and HLA in healthy donors. The PCR had 60 Vbeta and 13 Jbeta primers. Assay: immunoSEQ multiplex PCR; the TCRdb copy retains only in-frame clones and omits some. The sample lists 150,000 or so clones, 82% occurring once. The sequenced material came from PBMCs. The receptors originated from a male donor in good health and CMV-seronegative.

The chain links TRBV7-9 to TRBJ2-1; TRBD1 might be the D (5 bases). Trimming shortened V by 0 bases and J by 5 bases, and 11 bases separated the two germline ends. This CDR3 is 15 amino acids long. Per germline, CDR1 SEHNR and CDR2 FQNEAQ (reference sequence). The CDR3 here is CASSLALQVHNEQFF. The CDR3 bases are TGTGCCAGCAGCTTAGCGCTACAGGTCCACAATGAGCAGTTCTTC.

This clone was found once. The chain joins TRBV7-9 to TRBJ2-7, with D unresolved. This CDR3 comprises 12 residues. From germline, CDR1 is SEHNR and CDR2 FQNEAQ (reference sequence). The V gene lost 3 bases and the J gene lost 8 bases, with 11 bases spanning the gap. CDR3 sequence: CASSLSTPKQYF. The CDR3 DNA sequence: TGTGCCAGCAGCTTGAGTACGCCCAAGCAGTACTTC.

The chain links TRBV18 to TRBJ2-6; D call uncertain. The V gene's germline CDR1 is KGHSH and CDR2 LQKENI. V lost 2 bases and J 15 bases, leaving 11 bases between the germline ends. The CDR3 length is 12 residues. The CDR3 protein is CASSPGQPDLTF. DNA for the CDR3: TGTGCCAGCTCACCAGGGCAGCCCGACCTGACTTTC.

The genes are TRBV7-3 and TRBJ2-3; 7 nucleotides agree with TRBD2. CDR3 size: 15 residues. Germline V lookup: CDR1 SGHTA, CDR2 FQGTGA. With 3 bases clipped from V and 2 bases from J, the junction kept 5 bases outside the gene matches. Here the CDR3 DNA reads TGTGCCAGCAGCTTTGGGACTACTGACACAGATACGCAGTATTTT. Encoded protein: CASSFGTTDTDTQYF.

This clone has a handful of counts. The rearrangement joins TRBV5-1 to TRBJ1-6, with D perhaps matching TRBD1 (5 bases). The CDR3 runs to 15 residues. Germline V gene lookup returns CDR1 SGHRS and CDR2 YFSETQ. V was pared by 1 base and J by 6 bases, with 11 bases between. CDR3 protein: CASSLWGTSNSPLHF. CDR3 DNA: TGCGCCAGCAGCTTGTGGGGGACTAGTAATTCACCCCTCCACTTT. Using reference TRBV5-1 and TRBJ1-6 for the parts outside the CDR3, the full variable domain is KAGVTQTPRYLIKTRGQQVTLSCSPISGHRSVSWYQQTPGQGLQFLFEYFSETQRNKGNFPGRFSGRQFSNSRSEMNVSTLELGDSALYLCASSLWGTSNSPLHFGNGTRLTVT.

V and J are TRBV4-3 and TRBJ2-2; no reliable D call. CDR1 LGHNA and CDR2 YSLEER come from the germline V gene. This CDR3 contains 14 residues. Trimming removed 0 bases from V and 6 bases from J, with 8 bases in between. This CDR3 is CASSQDSTAGELFF. In nucleotides, the CDR3 is TGCGCCAGCAGCCAAGATAGCACGGCCGGGGAGCTGTTTTTT.

V is TRBV10-3 and J is TRBJ1-2; 7 bases are shared with TRBD1. J lost 4 bases, V lost 3 bases, and 20 bases had no gene match. In germline, CDR1 is ENHRY, CDR2 SYGVKD. This CDR3 spans 19 amino acids. The CDR3 reads CAISENVGDRVALVYGYTF. The DNA for the CDR3 is TGTGCCATCAGTGAAAATGTGGGAGACAGGGTCGCTTTGGTCTATGGCTACACCTTC.

V usage is TRBV4-2 and J usage is TRBJ2-7, with TRBD2 identical over 8 bases. Germline-derived CDR1 and CDR2 are LGHNA and YNFKEQ. Trimming took 0 bases from V and 2 from J; bases not matched to a gene: 15. The CDR3 extends over 19 amino acids. The CDR3 sequence is CASSQDWIRGGRVAYEQYF. In DNA form, the CDR3 reads TGTGCCAGCAGCCAAGATTGGATCCGCGGGGGGCGGGTGGCCTACGAGCAGTACTTC.

This clone occurred a few times. V gene TRBV2 combines with J gene TRBJ2-4; D is unresolved. The CDR3 is 16 amino acids. Germline lookup yields CDR1 SNHLY and CDR2 FYNNEI. The V end lost 2 bases, the J end lost 0 bases, and 11 bases lay between the germline ends. CDR3 bases: TGTGCCAGCAGTGAATTCTCCGGCGGAGCCAAAAACATTCAGTACTTC. Its translation: CASSEFSGGAKNIQYF. Combining the CDR3 with reference TRBV2 and TRBJ2-4 gives the whole variable domain EPEVTQTPSHQVTQMGQEVILRCVPISNHLYFYWYRQILGQKVEFLVSFYNNEISEKSEIFDDQFSVERPDGSNFTLKIRSTKLEDSAMYFCASSEFSGGAKNIQYFGAGTRLSVL.

The chain carries TRBV6-4 and TRBJ2-1; 7 bases line up with TRBD1. Germline assignment: CDR1 MRHNA and CDR2 SNTAGT. The junction had 6 bases not matched to a gene; V was cut back by 0 bases and J by 7 bases. This CDR3 region has 15 residues. The CDR3 sequence is CASSDSKTGFNEQFF. CDR3 sequence (DNA): TGTGCCAGCAGTGACTCGAAGACAGGGTTTAATGAGCAGTTCTTC.

The V and J genes are TRBV7-2 and TRBJ1-6; possible D gene TRBD1, 5 bases. Germline CDR1 SGHTA, CDR2 FQGNSA. Trimming took off 5 bases at V and 0 bases at J, with 14 bases between the two ends. The CDR3 covers 17 residues. The DNA for the CDR3 is TGTGCCAGCAGCCGCCTCGGGGGAAGCTCCTATAATTCACCCCTCCACTTT. Translation gives CASSRLGGSSYNSPLHF.

This chain uses TRBV5-1 with TRBJ1-2, with 7 nucleotides matching TRBD1. Germline loops: CDR1 SGHRS, CDR2 YFSETQ. The CDR3 is 14 residues long. Losses at the gene ends were 4 bases for V and 4 bases for J; bases not matched to a gene: 7. In DNA form, the CDR3 reads TGCGCCAGCAGCCACGGGGGGGACAGCTATGGCTACACCTTC. Encoded protein: CASSHGGDSYGYTF.

This clone was counted between two and nine times. The chain has TRBV11-3 and TRBJ2-1, with 8 nucleotides matching TRBD2. J lost 8 bases, V lost 4 bases, and 7 bases had no gene match. Germline CDR1 is SGHNT and CDR2 is YENEEA. The CDR3 has 14 residues. The CDR3 sequence: CASSWTAGAHEQFF. CDR3 coding DNA: TGTGCCAGCAGCTGGACAGCGGGAGCGCATGAGCAGTTCTTC.

The chain uses TRBV4-1 and TRBJ1-4; D is possibly TRBD1 (5 bases). Germline loops: CDR1 MGHRA, CDR2 YSYEKL. The CDR3 extends over 19 amino acids. Trimming shortened V by 0 bases and J by 3 bases, and 20 bases separated the two germline ends. DNA of the CDR3: TGCGCCAGCAGCCAAGATTACAGGAAAGTTGTCACCGCTAATGAAAAACTGTTTTTT. This gives the protein CASSQDYRKVVTANEKLFF.

The genes are TRBV5-1 and TRBJ2-5; TRBD1 might be the D (6 bases). The germline V and J ends were trimmed by 0 bases and 4 bases, with 7 bases remaining between them. Germline V gene lookup returns CDR1 SGHRS and CDR2 YFSETQ. The CDR3 runs to 13 residues. The CDR3 protein is CASSLVRGETQYF. CDR3 DNA: TGCGCCAGCAGCTTGGTCAGGGGAGAGACCCAGTACTTC.

The chain is built from TRBV30 and TRBJ1-6; 8 nucleotides agree with TRBD1. V gave up 3 bases and J gave up 10 bases; unmatched junction bases: 5. The CDR3 contains 13 residues. The germline CDR1 and CDR2 sequences are GTSNPN and SVGIG (reference sequence). The CDR3 DNA reads TGTGCCTGGAGGGACAGGGTCGAATCACCCCTCCACTTT. Translation gives CAWRDRVESPLHF.

The chain links TRBV10-2 to TRBJ2-1, with D tentatively TRBD2 (6 bases). The CDR3 is 15 amino acids. Trimming shortened V by 8 bases and J by 3 bases, and 17 bases separated the two germline ends. Germline V gene lookup returns CDR1 WSHSY and CDR2 SAAADI. The CDR3 region has the DNA TGCGCCAGCCTTAGCGGTCCGGAGTTCTACAATGAGCAGTTCTTC. Translating gives CASLSGPEFYNEQFF.

Of note for this clone: The junction departs from germline at one end; a sequencing error may be responsible. The chain joins TRBV7-9 to TRBJ2-2; D is perhaps TRBD1 (5 bases). CDR1 is SEHNR, CDR2 FQNEAQ, per germline (reference sequence). CDR3 length: 15 residues. The CDR3 nucleotides are TGTTCCAGCAGTCAGGGAATAGTTGACACCGGGGAGCTGTTTTTT. It encodes CSSSQGIVDTGELFF.

The rearrangement joins TRBV19 to TRBJ1-5; the match to TRBD1 covers 8 bases. From germline, CDR1 is LNHDA and CDR2 SQIVND (reference sequence). This CDR3 spans 15 amino acids. With 6 bases clipped from V and 2 bases from J, the junction kept 6 bases outside the gene matches. CDR3 coding DNA: TGTGCCAGTAGCGACAGGGGTGGAGGCAATCAGCCCCAGCATTTT. This encodes CASSDRGGGNQPQHF.

This rearrangement joins TRBV7-9 to TRBJ1-1; perhaps TRBD1 as D (6 bases). V was clipped by 5 bases and J by 8 bases, with 15 bases between them. The length of the CDR3 is 13 residues. Per the germline V gene, CDR1 is SEHNR and CDR2 is FQNEAQ (reference sequence). The CDR3 region has the DNA TGTGCCAGCAGCCGAGAGGGGGGGAAGGAAGCTTTCTTT. Protein sequence: CASSREGGKEAFF. Combining the CDR3 with reference TRBV7-9 and TRBJ1-1 gives the whole variable domain DTGVSQNPRHKITKRGQNVTFRCDPISEHNRLYWYRQTLGQGPEFLTYFQNEAQLEKSRLLSDRFSAERPKGSFSTLEIQRTEQGDSAMYLCASSREGGKEAFFGQGTRLTVV.

The chain carries TRBV5-1 and TRBJ2-7, with a weak D call TRBD1 (6 bases). Per the germline V gene, CDR1 is SGHRS and CDR2 is YFSETQ. V was trimmed by 0 bases and J by 2 bases, leaving 12 bases between them. The CDR3 totals 15 residues. The CDR3 DNA follows: TGCGCCAGCAGCTTGGTTTGGGGGCTAACCTACGAGCAGTACTTC. Protein product: CASSLVWGLTYEQYF.

This clone occurred a few times. This chain links TRBV19 with TRBJ1-5, with D maybe TRBD1 (5 bases). Germline-derived CDR1 and CDR2 are LNHDA and SQIVND (reference sequence). CDR3 length equals 14 residues. Trimming took 9 bases from V and 1 from J, leaving 13 bases between them. Here the CDR3 reads CARGGSRSNQPQHF. Written as DNA, the CDR3 is TGTGCCAGGGGGGGGTCTCGGAGCAATCAGCCCCAGCATTTT.

The chain has TRBV5-4 and TRBJ2-5; D might be TRBD2 (5 bases). The CDR3 length is 16 residues. Germline lookup yields CDR1 SGHNT and CDR2 YYREEE (reference sequence). V lost 4 bases and J lost 1, with 17 bases in between. In DNA, the CDR3 is TGTGCCAGCAGCCCCGAGGGCGTGACACGCCAAGAGACCCAGTACTTC. As protein: CASSPEGVTRQETQYF.

This clone was seen a single time. J is TRBJ1-3 and V is TRBV9; D uncertain. The CDR3 runs 15 residues. Trimming removed 2 bases from V and 0 bases from J, with 9 bases in between. CDR1 is SGDLS, CDR2 YYNGEE, per germline. CDR3 bases: TGTGCCAGCAGCGTTTCGGGGAACTCTGGAAACACCATATATTTT. Translated, it gives CASSVSGNSGNTIYF.

The chain is built from TRBV7-2 and TRBJ2-2; D unclear. Germline V gives CDR1 SGHTA, CDR2 FQGNSA. V was clipped by 1 base and J by 14 bases, with 8 bases between them. This CDR3 is built from 11 residues. The CDR3 bases are TGTGCCAGCAGCTTAGAAATCATCCTGTTTTTT. Translation gives CASSLEIILFF.

This chain connects TRBV7-2 to TRBJ1-6; TRBD1 matches 8 bases. V was clipped by 2 bases and J by 8 bases; unmatched bases: 8. From germline, CDR1 is SGHTA and CDR2 FQGNSA. The CDR3 covers 16 residues. The DNA of the CDR3 is TGTGCCAGCAGCTTAAGCCGACAGGGGACGGATTCACCCCTCCACTTT. It codes for CASSLSRQGTDSPLHF.

The chain recombines TRBV9 with TRBJ1-1; TRBD1 matches at 8 bases. Losses at the gene ends were 4 bases for V and 1 base for J; bases not matched to a gene: 9. The germline CDR1 and CDR2 sequences are SGDLS and YYNGEE. This CDR3 comprises 16 residues. CDR3 in DNA: TGTGCCAGCAGCCCGCACCCACAGGGGGGGAACACTGAAGCTTTCTTT. Its translation is CASSPHPQGGNTEAFF.